This record concerns one T cell receptor (beta chain) sequence. Its antigen target is currently unknown. No base quality information exists; no much larger clone differs at one position. The sample originates from a study of blood T cell repertoires in COVID-19 (dated by TCRdb to 2020 to 2021). Some background on the complete study: The collaborator samples originated in the United States, Italy and Spain and spanned the acute and convalescent phases of COVID-19. The material from the prospective study consisted of cDNA or gDNA derived from T cells, B-cell-depleted T cells, or PBMCs. Deeply sampled blood TCRbeta repertoires from subjects exposed to, actively infected with, or recovered from COVID-19 were included in the dataset. A freely available public database, intended as a resource for researchers studying the immune response to SARS-CoV-2, is where the repertoires were released. Samples were obtained from the ongoing ImmuneRACE study (first 160 participants) and from about 1,300 subjects provided by 6 global collaborators. A de-identified subject ID, COVID-19 status, age in years and sex were almost always included in the sample metadata. Where available, HLA class I and class II types were taken from metadata supplied by the sample provider and were not determined by assay-based typing. Summary of the overall study and its limitations: Clinical and demographic metadata were provided uncurated, with the amount varying by source and participant.

Germline trimming amounts to 6 bases on V and 3 bases on J, with 7 as the count of junction bases outside the gene matches. The CDR3, from cysteine to phenylalanine, totals 15 residues. Only the CDR3 portion is preserved as DNA: 45 bases, with reading frame beginning at the first base. Via the germline V gene, CDR1 is SNHLY and CDR2 FYNNEI. Collaborating institutions collected whole blood in K2EDTA tubes following their own protocols. For TCRbeta analysis, collaborators shipped samples in one of three forms: frozen whole blood, isolated PBMCs, or DNA extracted from either of those sample types. The immunoSEQ Assay, a bias-controlled multiplex PCR, was used to amplify TCRbeta CDR3 regions from genomic DNA. The original methods were these. Within the assay, amplification of reference gene primers was used to estimate how many nucleated cells each sample contained. Sequence reads were collapsed and filtered to measure the absolute abundance of every unique TCRbeta CDR3 rearrangement. For each sample, productive Simpson clonality was calculated as the square root of Simpson's diversity index over productive rearrangements. Imported from immuneACCESS, the table was reduced by TCRdb to in-frame sequences with V and J called. These copies leave out some clones; in studies compared against another copy, an unresolved V gene accounts for under half, and the cause of the remainder is not known. V and J calls and clone size follow that table, whereas D and trimming were derived from the DNA. A total of 130,000 or so clones appear in this sample, about four fifths of them only once. The ten largest account for 1.5% to 2% of the sample.

Sequencing input: peripheral blood. This TCR derives from a human donor in a cohort sampled during active COVID-19. The chain couples TRBV2 to TRBJ2-7, and TRBD2 aligns with 11 junction nucleotides. The CDR3 protein: CASRFRTSGLYEQYF. The DNA sequence is given as TGTGCCAGCAGGTTTAGGACTAGCGGGCTCTACGAGCAGTACTTC.